The rows below give T cell receptor beta chains drawn from one sample of a study of blood T cell repertoires in COVID-19. Profiled with immunoSEQ multiplex PCR; TCRdb holds only in-frame clones, not every one. Of tens of thousands of clones listed, approximately 91% are singletons. The specimen was peripheral blood. These receptors all come from a human donor with active COVID-19. The donor label of this sample is uncertain. CDR3s leave out the opening cysteine and the closing phenylalanine or tryptophan. Part of the rows lack a size; the others show once, few, many or a class for expanded clones.

CDR3aa: ASMAGGGYT
abundance: .
len: 9
j_gene: TRBJ1-2
v_gene: TRBV28

CDR3aa: ASSLKPSGGGLYEQY
abundance: .
len: 15
j_gene: TRBJ2-7
v_gene: TRBV11-3

CDR3aa: ASRTGVNEQY
abundance: .
len: 10
j_gene: TRBJ2-7
v_gene: TRBV2

CDR3aa: ASSSRTVSYEQY
abundance: .
len: 12
j_gene: TRBJ2-7
v_gene: TRBV11-1

CDR3aa: ASSPTSPADTQY
abundance: .
len: 12
j_gene: TRBJ2-3
v_gene: TRBV7-2

CDR3aa: ASSIMTGAYEQY
abundance: .
len: 12
j_gene: TRBJ2-7
v_gene: TRBV19

CDR3aa: ASSSSFDRGVNGRF
abundance: .
len: 14
j_gene: TRBJ2-1
v_gene: TRBV11-2

CDR3aa: ASSEVPGSRGRNTIY
abundance: .
len: 15
j_gene: TRBJ1-3
v_gene: TRBV6-1

CDR3aa: ASSVGGSMSYEQY
abundance: .
len: 13
j_gene: TRBJ2-7
v_gene: TRBV19

CDR3aa: ASSQDQGQDSPLH
abundance: .
len: 13
j_gene: TRBJ1-6
v_gene: TRBV4-1

CDR3aa: ASSPNGNTEAF
abundance: .
len: 11
j_gene: TRBJ1-1
v_gene: TRBV18

CDR3aa: ASRGTVSYEQY
abundance: .
len: 11
j_gene: TRBJ2-7
v_gene: TRBV27

CDR3aa: ASGTTGSYEQY
abundance: .
len: 11
j_gene: TRBJ2-7
v_gene: TRBV5-4

CDR3aa: ASSLAGDVSYEQY
abundance: .
len: 13
j_gene: TRBJ2-7
v_gene: TRBV11-2

CDR3aa: ASSPLSQGGHNEKLF
abundance: .
len: 15
j_gene: TRBJ1-4
v_gene: TRBV18

CDR3aa: ASRSGVQPQH
abundance: .
len: 10
j_gene: TRBJ1-5
v_gene: TRBV28

CDR3aa: ATSGGNTGELF
abundance: .
len: 11
j_gene: TRBJ2-2
v_gene: TRBV24-1

CDR3aa: ASSVEGYTGELF
abundance: .
len: 12
j_gene: TRBJ2-2
v_gene: TRBV19

CDR3aa: ASSLDSDNQPQH
abundance: .
len: 12
j_gene: TRBJ1-5
v_gene: TRBV5-1

CDR3aa: ASSHSQGVPTPNYGYT
abundance: .
len: 16
j_gene: TRBJ1-2
v_gene: TRBV28

CDR3aa: SASSDRDGPLH
abundance: .
len: 11
j_gene: TRBJ1-6
v_gene: TRBV20-1

CDR3aa: ASSSNTGTVGYGYT
abundance: .
len: 14
j_gene: TRBJ1-2
v_gene: TRBV5-1

CDR3aa: ASSPALANSYEQY
abundance: .
len: 13
j_gene: TRBJ2-7
v_gene: TRBV5-4

CDR3aa: ASSDRGLAGEKLYYEQY
abundance: .
len: 17
j_gene: TRBJ2-7
v_gene: TRBV6-1

CDR3aa: ASGSLEQY
abundance: .
len: 8
j_gene: TRBJ2-7
v_gene: TRBV6-2/TRBV6-3

CDR3aa: ASRPVPQNTEAF
abundance: .
len: 12
j_gene: TRBJ1-1
v_gene: TRBV25-1

CDR3aa: ASSLARQFETQY
abundance: few
len: 12
j_gene: TRBJ2-5
v_gene: TRBV7-8

CDR3aa: ASSQVHRGVSGRFTDTQY
abundance: .
len: 18
j_gene: TRBJ2-3
v_gene: TRBV3-1/TRBV3-2

CDR3aa: ASSFLEPGELF
abundance: few
len: 11
j_gene: TRBJ2-2
v_gene: TRBV5-4

CDR3aa: SVSRDRNTEAF
abundance: .
len: 11
j_gene: TRBJ1-1
v_gene: TRBV29-1

CDR3aa: ASSLAGNNEQF
abundance: .
len: 11
j_gene: TRBJ2-1
v_gene: TRBV5-1

CDR3aa: ASSFGPGGPSEQY
abundance: .
len: 13
j_gene: TRBJ2-7
v_gene: TRBV5-1

CDR3aa: ASSLQSSGLSTDTQY
abundance: .
len: 15
j_gene: TRBJ2-3
v_gene: TRBV7-2

CDR3aa: ASSPDFPIEFPAEAF
abundance: .
len: 15
j_gene: TRBJ1-1
v_gene: TRBV28

CDR3aa: ASSETGQLATNEKLF
abundance: .
len: 15
j_gene: TRBJ1-4
v_gene: TRBV19

CDR3aa: ASGPPGTGYRYGYT
abundance: .
len: 14
j_gene: TRBJ1-2
v_gene: TRBV28

CDR3aa: SARYSGNTIY
abundance: few
len: 10
j_gene: TRBJ1-3
v_gene: TRBV29-1

CDR3aa: ASSLGQDYGYT
abundance: .
len: 11
j_gene: TRBJ1-2
v_gene: TRBV11-2

CDR3aa: ASSTRLARNEQF
abundance: .
len: 12
j_gene: TRBJ2-1
v_gene: TRBV6-2/TRBV6-3

CDR3aa: ASSMSGRNTEAF
abundance: .
len: 12
j_gene: TRBJ1-1
v_gene: TRBV19

CDR3aa: ASSVWTGFKTGELF
abundance: once
len: 14
j_gene: TRBJ2-2
v_gene: TRBV6-1

CDR3aa: ASSGGRAGNTIY
abundance: .
len: 12
j_gene: TRBJ1-3
v_gene: TRBV2

CDR3aa: ASSHPPGGLAGGTSSYNEQF
abundance: .
len: 20
j_gene: TRBJ2-1
v_gene: TRBV4-2

CDR3aa: ASQAGGNQPQH
abundance: .
len: 11
j_gene: TRBJ1-5
v_gene: TRBV28

CDR3aa: ASSSDSGELF
abundance: .
len: 10
j_gene: TRBJ2-2
v_gene: TRBV12-3/TRBV12-4

CDR3aa: ASSYSTSAEAF
abundance: .
len: 11
j_gene: TRBJ1-1
v_gene: TRBV6-5

CDR3aa: ASSSAGVVTNEQF
abundance: .
len: 13
j_gene: TRBJ2-1
v_gene: TRBV11-1

CDR3aa: ATSPLSDEQY
abundance: once
len: 10
j_gene: TRBJ2-7
v_gene: TRBV24-1

CDR3aa: ASSRYSNQPQH
abundance: once
len: 11
j_gene: TRBJ1-5
v_gene: TRBV6-5

CDR3aa: ASSRDRDYGYT
abundance: .
len: 11
j_gene: TRBJ1-2
v_gene: TRBV5-5

CDR3aa: SVSTGRVTEAF
abundance: .
len: 11
j_gene: TRBJ1-1
v_gene: TRBV29-1

CDR3aa: ASSPLRSAEAF
abundance: once
len: 11
j_gene: TRBJ1-1
v_gene: TRBV18

CDR3aa: ASSPLRTSGLNNEQF
abundance: .
len: 15
j_gene: TRBJ2-1
v_gene: TRBV14

CDR3aa: AISGDRNSPLH
abundance: .
len: 11
j_gene: TRBJ1-6
v_gene: TRBV10-3

CDR3aa: ASSQAPDSRSYEQY
abundance: .
len: 14
j_gene: TRBJ2-7
v_gene: TRBV3-1/TRBV3-2

CDR3aa: ASSRDRVSGNTIY
abundance: .
len: 13
j_gene: TRBJ1-3
v_gene: TRBV28